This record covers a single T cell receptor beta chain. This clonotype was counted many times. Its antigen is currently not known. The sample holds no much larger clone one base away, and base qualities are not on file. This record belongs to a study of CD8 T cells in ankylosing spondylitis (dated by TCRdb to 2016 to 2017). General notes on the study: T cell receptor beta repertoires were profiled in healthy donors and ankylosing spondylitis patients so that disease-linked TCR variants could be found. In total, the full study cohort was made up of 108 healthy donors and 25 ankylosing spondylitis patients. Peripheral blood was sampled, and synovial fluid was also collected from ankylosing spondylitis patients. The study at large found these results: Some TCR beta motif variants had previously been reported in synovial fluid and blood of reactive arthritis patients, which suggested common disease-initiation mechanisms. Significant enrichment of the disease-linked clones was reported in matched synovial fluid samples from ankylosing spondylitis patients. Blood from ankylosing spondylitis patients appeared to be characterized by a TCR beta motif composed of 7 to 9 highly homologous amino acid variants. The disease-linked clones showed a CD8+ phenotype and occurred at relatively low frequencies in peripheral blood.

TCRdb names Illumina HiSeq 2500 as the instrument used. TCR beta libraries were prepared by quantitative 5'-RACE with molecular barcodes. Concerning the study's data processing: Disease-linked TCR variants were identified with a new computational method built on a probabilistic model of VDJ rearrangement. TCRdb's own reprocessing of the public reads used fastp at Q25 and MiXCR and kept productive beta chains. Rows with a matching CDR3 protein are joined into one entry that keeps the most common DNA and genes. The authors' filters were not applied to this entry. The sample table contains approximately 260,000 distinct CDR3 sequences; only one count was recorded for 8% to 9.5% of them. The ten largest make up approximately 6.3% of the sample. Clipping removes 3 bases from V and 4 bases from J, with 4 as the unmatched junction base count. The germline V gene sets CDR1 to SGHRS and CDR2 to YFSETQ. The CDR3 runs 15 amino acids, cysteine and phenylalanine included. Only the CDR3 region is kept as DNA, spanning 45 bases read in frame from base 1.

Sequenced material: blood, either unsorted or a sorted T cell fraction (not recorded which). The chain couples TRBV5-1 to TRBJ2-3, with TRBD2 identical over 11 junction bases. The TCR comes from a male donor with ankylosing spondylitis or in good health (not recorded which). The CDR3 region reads CASSYRLAGSDTQYF. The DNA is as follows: TGCGCCAGCAGCTACCGACTAGCGGGGTCAGATACGCAGTATTTT. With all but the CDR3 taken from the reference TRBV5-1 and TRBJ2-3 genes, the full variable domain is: KAGVTQTPRYLIKTRGQQVTLSCSPISGHRSVSWYQQTPGQGLQFLFEYFSETQRNKGNFPGRFSGRQFSNSRSEMNVSTLELGDSALYLCASSYRLAGSDTQYFGPGTRLTVL.